This T cell receptor (beta chain) was sequenced during a study of blood T cell repertoires in COVID-19. Looking at the study overall: The origin of the acute and convalescent COVID-19 samples was the United States, Italy and Spain. From T cells, B-cell-depleted T cells, or PBMCs came the material, which was cDNA or gDNA.

This CDR3 contains 13 residues. Germline lookup yields CDR1 GTSNPN and CDR2 SVGIG (reference sequence). With respect to this clone: Germline is not matched at one junction end, which may reflect a read error.

Clones were sequenced by immunoSEQ multiplex PCR, and TCRdb holds only the in-frame ones, with some missing. The repertoire holds some 400,000 clones, with roughly 91% as singletons. Allocation to cohorts depended on clinical history reported by the participants. Specimen: PBMCs or T cells enriched from blood (not recorded which). This chain joins TRBV30 and TRBJ2-7; maybe TRBD2 (7 bases). The clonotype originates from a woman aged 25 to 39 who had recovered from COVID-19. The CDR3 DNA follows: TGTGCCTGGAGTAATATTGGGGGGGCATGGCAGCAATTC. Protein product: CAWSNIGGAWQQF.